This entry lists 18 T cell receptor beta chains sequenced from one sample in a study of tumor-infiltrating lymphocytes in primary liver carcinoma. Unsorted whole blood yielded blood RNA, and germline DNA was extracted as well. The input was 450 to 550 ng total RNA; TCR beta cDNA was made from it with a constant-region primer. For TCR beta, libraries were produced by three nested multiplex PCR rounds using slightly modified ARM-PCR. The two initial PCR rounds, 9 to 11 cycles each, used TRBV1-TRBV30 forward and C-beta reverse primers. TCRdb processed the multiplex PCR reads anew with MiXCR; each CDR3 protein has one entry. Of a few hundred thousand distinct CDR3 sequences listed, 50% to 60% are singletons. The sequenced material came from peripheral blood. The receptors were gathered from a woman aged 25 to 45 with primary liver carcinoma and hepatitis B virus infection.

Remarks on this clonotype: One end of the junction is discordant with germline, which a read error may explain. This chain links TRBV7-9 with TRBJ2-7; 11 bases are shared with TRBD2. Germline V gene sequence: CDR1 SEHNR, CDR2 FQNEAQ (reference sequence). The CDR3 covers 17 residues. Here the CDR3 DNA reads TGTGCCAGCAGCTTAGGGAGAAGCGGACTAGCGGGTTACGTGCAGTACTTC. This sequence encodes CASSLGRSGLAGYVQYF.

In its sample, this clonotype was seen many times. The chain joins TRBV29-1 to TRBJ2-1; TRBD2 matches at 8 bases. The trim removed 7 bases at V and 5 bases at J, leaving 7 bases unmatched. The germline V gene has CDR1 SQVTM and CDR2 ANQGSEA. There are 13 residues in the CDR3. CDR3 region: CSAGLALNNEQFF. Written as DNA, the CDR3 is TGCAGCGCCGGACTAGCCCTAAACAATGAGCAGTTCTTC.

Comments on this clonotype: An end of the junction does not agree with germline; a read error may underlie this. This chain links TRBV6-2 or TRBV6-3 with TRBJ2-7; no clear D. The germline V gene has CDR1 MNHEY and CDR2 SVGEGT. This CDR3 contains 13 residues. The CDR3: CASSYGMPYEQHF. The CDR3 DNA sequence: TGTGCCAGCAGTTACGGTATGCCGTACGAGCAGCACTTC.

Comment on this clonotype: One junction end disagrees with the germline gene, perhaps due to a read error. This chain links TRBV14 with TRBJ1-2, with D unresolved. CDR3 length: 13 residues. Germline V gene data show CDR1 as SGHDN and CDR2 as FVKESK. The CDR3 DNA is TGTACCAGCAGCCAAGTTGCAGCATATGGCTACACCTTC. Its translation is CTSSQVAAYGYTF. Variable domain in full (rest from reference TRBV14 and TRBJ1-2): EAGVTQFPSHSVIEKGQTVTLRCDPISGHDNLYWYRRVMGKEIKFLLHFVKESKQDESGMPNNRFLAERTGGTYSTLKVQPAELEDSGVYFCTSSQVAAYGYTFGSGTRLTVV.

Regarding this clonotype: A junction end diverges from the germline sequence, so it may reflect a read error. The rearrangement joins TRBV4-1 to TRBJ2-3; the D gene is possibly TRBD2 (5 bases). Germline loops: CDR1 MGHRA, CDR2 YSYEKL. The CDR3 sequence is 17 residues long. The DNA for the CDR3 is TGCGCTAGCAGCCATGTCGTAACTACCAGCGGCGTAGATACGCAGTATTTT. It translates to CASSHVVTTSGVDTQYF.

This clonotype was counted ten times or more. The chain recombines TRBV29-1 with TRBJ1-2, with D hard to call. Germline V CDR1 and CDR2: SQVTM, ANQGSEA. This CDR3 has 15 amino acids. Trimming shortened V by 8 bases and J by 0 bases, and 19 bases separated the two germline ends. CDR3 bases: TGCAGCTCAGTACCCCTCGACGAAGCTAACTATGGCTACACCTTC. Translation: CSSVPLDEANYGYTF.

Concerning this clonotype: At one end the junction does not follow the germline gene, possibly because of a read error. This chain joins TRBV12-5 and TRBJ2-7; 7 nucleotides align to TRBD2. The CDR3 length is 15 residues. Germline V CDR1 and CDR2: LGHNT, FRNRAP. CDR3 amino acids: CTSGLGLRSTYEQYF. Here the CDR3 DNA reads TGTACTAGTGGTTTGGGACTACGGTCGACCTACGAGCAGTACTTC.

This clonotype has a count of ten or more. The gene calls are TRBV28 and TRBJ2-1, with 8 bases matching TRBD2. Per germline, CDR1 MDHEN and CDR2 SYDVKM. Trimming took 3 bases from V and 6 from J; bases not matched to a gene: 7. The CDR3 totals 15 residues. The CDR3 sequence is CASSFVVAGRNEQFF. The CDR3 DNA follows: TGTGCCAGCAGTTTCGTGGTAGCGGGACGCAATGAGCAGTTCTTC. Full variable domain (missing parts from reference TRBV28 and TRBJ2-1): DVKVTQSSRYLVKRTGEKVFLECVQDMDHENMFWYRQDPGLGLRLIYFSYDVKMKEKGDIPEGYSVSREKKERFSLILESASTNQTSMYLCASSFVVAGRNEQFFGPGTRLTVL.

The J gene is TRBJ1-1, the V gene TRBV11-2, with D tentatively TRBD1 (6 bases). Germline CDR1 is SGHAT and CDR2 is FQNNGV. This CDR3 is 16 amino acids long. With 3 bases removed from V and 8 bases from J, the gap between germline ends came to 22 bases. The CDR3 bases are TGTGCCAGCAGCTTGCGCGGGACACAGATTGACGGGGAAGCTTTCTTT. This sequence encodes CASSLRGTQIDGEAFF.

The chain uses TRBV6-1 and TRBJ1-2, with D unresolved. This CDR3 spans 13 amino acids. V shed 8 bases and J shed 6 bases, with 16 bases lying between them. Germline CDR1 is MNHNS and CDR2 is SASEGT. The CDR3, as DNA: TGTGCCAGCGATGCAGCCCCGGGCCATGGCTACACCTTC. Translation: CASDAAPGHGYTF.

This clonotype appeared once. This chain connects TRBV7-9 to TRBJ2-1; TRBD2 might be the D (6 bases). V lost 7 bases and J lost 2, with 21 bases in between. CDR3 length: 17 amino acids. Germline-derived CDR1 and CDR2 are SEHNR and FQNEAQ (reference sequence). The CDR3 is CASNLALVESTYNEQFF. The CDR3, as DNA: TGTGCCAGCAATCTAGCGTTGGTAGAAAGTACCTACAATGAGCAGTTCTTC.

As concerns this clonotype: A much larger clone lies one base from this, so it may be a read error. The V call is TRBV6-6, the J call TRBJ2-3; D ambiguous. Germline V gene lookup returns CDR1 MNHNY and CDR2 SVGAGI (reference sequence). The CDR3 has 15 residues. CDR3 sequence: CASRYAGQVTDTQYF. The CDR3 DNA reads TGTGCCAGCCGTTACGCCGGCCAGGTCACAGATACGCAGTATTTT.

There are a few counts of this clonotype. This rearrangement joins TRBV28 to TRBJ2-7; the match to TRBD1 covers 10 bases. Germline assignment: CDR1 MDHEN and CDR2 SYDVKM. The V segment lost 7 bases and the J segment 8 bases; nucleotides outside the gene matches: 11. The CDR3 sequence is 14 residues long. The CDR3 coding sequence is TGTGCCAGCACCGCCGGGACAGGGGAACAGCAGCAGTACTTC. Amino acid sequence: CASTAGTGEQQQYF.

About this clonotype itself: One junction end does not reproduce the germline sequence, and a read error may be involved. The V and J genes are TRBV4-2 and TRBJ1-2; maybe TRBD1 (5 bases). In germline, CDR1 is LGHNA, CDR2 YNFKEQ. This CDR3 contains 14 residues. CDR3: CTSSPNQGNYGYIF. The CDR3 DNA reads as TGTACCAGCAGCCCGAATCAGGGTAACTATGGCTACATCTTC.

This clonotype was recorded many times. The V gene is TRBV29-1, the J gene TRBJ1-2, with 9 bases aligning to TRBD1. Trimming at V came to 7 bases and at J to 3 bases, leaving 6 bases not matched to a gene. This CDR3 has 13 residues. Per germline, CDR1 SQVTM and CDR2 ANQGSEA. CDR3 sequence (DNA): TGCAGCGCCGGGACAGGGAAGGACTATGGCTACACCTTC. This encodes CSAGTGKDYGYTF.

Comment on this clonotype: The germline gene is not matched at one end of the junction; a read error may be the cause. The chain couples TRBV29-1 to TRBJ1-1; D unresolved. The CDR3 consists of 13 residues. In germline, CDR1 is SQVTM, CDR2 ANQGSEA. The CDR3 DNA sequence: TGCAGCGTTGAAGATCGGCGGAGTGCTGAAACTTTCTTT. Translated: CSVEDRRSAETFF.

Points on this clonotype: Just one base apart from a much larger clone, this may be a read error. The chain recombines TRBV6-6 with TRBJ2-1, with D possibly matching TRBD1 (5 bases). Germline V CDR1 and CDR2: MNHNY, SVGAGI (reference sequence). V lost 3 bases to trimming and J lost 11 bases, with 20 bases between them. The CDR3 runs 15 residues. This CDR3 reads CASSYRGQALGKQFF. The CDR3 DNA is TGTGCCAGCAGTTATAGGGGCCAGGCCCTAGGGAAGCAGTTCTTC.

This clonotype was seen just once. A much larger clone differs from this one at a single base, so this may be a read error. This chain connects TRBV4-1 to TRBJ2-3, with D uncertain. The CDR3 covers 13 residues. V lost 2 bases, J lost 2 bases, and 5 bases lay in between. CDR1 is MGHRA and CDR2 is YSYEKL in the germline V gene. The CDR3 DNA sequence: TGCGCCAGCAGCCAACCGGACACAGATACGCAGTATTTT. Protein: CASSQPDTDTQYF.